What follows are 13 T cell receptor beta chains derived from one specimen sequenced in a study of T cells in localized non-small cell lung cancer. Measured with immunoSEQ multiplex PCR; TCRdb has only the in-frame clones, and not every one. The sample gives 55,000 to 65,000 clones, approximately 93% of which show up once; just under 20% is in the top ten. The sample here was peripheral blood, taken before any cancer treatment. The source of these receptors is a man aged 40 to 75 with stage I lung adenocarcinoma.

The DNA of the CDR3 is TGTGCCAGTAGTATGGGCTTGGCCCCCCGGAACTATGGCTACACCTTC. This gives the protein CASSMGLAPRNYGYTF. The V call is TRBV19, the J call TRBJ1-2; D is unresolved. V lost 3 bases and J lost 2, with 16 bases in between. The CDR3 contains 16 residues. CDR1 LNHDA and CDR2 SQIVND come from the germline V gene (reference sequence).

This clone occurred once. The rearrangement links TRBV5-4 to TRBJ2-7, with a tentative D call TRBD2 (6 bases). From germline, CDR1 is SGHNT and CDR2 YYREEE (reference sequence). The CDR3 sequence is 15 residues long. V shed 3 bases and J shed 3 bases, with 16 bases lying between them. The CDR3 reads CASSYERGFFYEQYF. Here the CDR3 DNA reads TGTGCCAGCAGCTACGAACGGGGGTTCTTCTACGAGCAGTACTTC. Full variable domain (missing parts from reference TRBV5-4 and TRBJ2-7): ETGVTQSPTHLIKTRGQQVTLRCSSQSGHNTVSWYQQALGQGPQFIFQYYREEENGRGNFPPRFSGLQFPNYSSELNVNALELDDSALYLCASSYERGFFYEQYFGPGTRLTVT.

The chain couples TRBV30 to TRBJ2-7, with D possibly being TRBD1 or TRBD2 (5 bases each). In germline, CDR1 is GTSNPN, CDR2 SVGIG (reference sequence). The CDR3 has 13 amino acids. V lost 0 bases and J lost 5, with 11 bases in between. The CDR3 DNA follows: TGTGCCTGGAGTGTGGATAGGGGACACGAGCAGTACTTC. Its protein is CAWSVDRGHEQYF. Combining the CDR3 with reference TRBV30 and TRBJ2-7 gives the whole variable domain SQTIHQWPATLVQPVGSPLSLECTVEGTSNPNLYWYRQAAGRGLQLLFYSVGIGQISSEVPQNLSASRPQDRQFILSSKKLLLSDSGFYLCAWSVDRGHEQYFGPGTRLTVT.

The chain links TRBV6-6 to TRBJ2-4, with 10 bases aligning to TRBD1. The V gene's germline CDR1 is MNHNY and CDR2 SVGAGI (reference sequence). The trim removed 6 bases at V and 7 bases at J, leaving 12 bases unmatched. The CDR3 totals 16 residues. The CDR3 nucleotides are TGTGCCAGCAGGACGACAGGGGGCGAGGGGTTGAACATTCAGTACTTC. It encodes CASRTTGGEGLNIQYF.

The V and J genes are TRBV5-5 and TRBJ2-7; D gene unclear. The germline V gene encodes CDR1 SGHKS and CDR2 YYEKEE (reference sequence). CDR3 length: 13 residues. V gave up 1 base and J gave up 0 bases, with 5 bases separating them. This chain's CDR3 is CASSLKSSYEQYF. The CDR3 region has the DNA TGTGCCAGCAGCTTGAAGAGCTCCTACGAGCAGTACTTC. The complete variable domain, with remaining parts taken from reference TRBV5-5 and TRBJ2-7, reads DAGVTQSPTHLIKTRGQQVTLRCSPISGHKSVSWYQQVLGQGPQFIFQYYEKEERGRGNFPDRFSARQFPNYSSELNVNALLLGDSALYLCASSLKSSYEQYFGPGTRLTVT.

CDR3 coding DNA: TGCAGCGTTGAGGATGGCTACACCTTC. Its translation is CSVEDGYTF. The chain employs TRBV29-1 and TRBJ1-2; D is undetermined. This CDR3 region has 9 residues. Trimming cost V 3 bases and J 6 bases, with 2 bases left between them. Per germline, CDR1 SQVTM and CDR2 ANQGSEA.

This clone was observed a single time. The chain carries TRBV7-2 and TRBJ2-5; tentative D call: TRBD1 (6 bases). CDR3 size: 13 residues. The ends were cut back, 5 bases at V and 4 bases at J, with 11 bases in the middle. Per the germline V gene, CDR1 is SGHTA and CDR2 is FQGNSA. The CDR3 DNA reads TGTGCCAGCAGCAGGGGGTATCCAGAGACCCAGTACTTC. Translation gives CASSRGYPETQYF.

V and J are TRBV9 and TRBJ1-1; no reliable D call. CDR1 SGDLS and CDR2 YYNGEE come from the germline V gene. V dropped 0 bases and J dropped 4 bases, with 10 bases sitting between them. The CDR3 consists of 14 residues. CDR3 region: CASSVGGTGTEAFF. The CDR3 nucleotides are TGTGCCAGCAGCGTAGGAGGCACGGGCACTGAAGCTTTCTTT.

The chain combines TRBV19 with TRBJ2-5, with D maybe TRBD2 (7 bases). Germline lookup yields CDR1 LNHDA and CDR2 SQIVND (reference sequence). Trimming took off 3 bases at V and 2 bases at J, with 13 bases between the two ends. The CDR3 contains 15 residues. The CDR3 sequence: CASSIWGGGQETQYF. The CDR3 DNA sequence: TGTGCCAGTAGTATTTGGGGAGGGGGACAAGAGACCCAGTACTTC.

J is TRBJ1-1 and V is TRBV7-6; D is undetermined. Trimming removed 5 bases from V and 4 bases from J, with 14 bases in between. Germline CDR1 is SGHVS and CDR2 is FNYEAQ. The CDR3 has 14 residues. The CDR3 sequence is CASSQDPLGTEAFF. The CDR3 DNA is TGTGCCAGCAGCCAGGACCCACTAGGCACTGAAGCTTTCTTT.

This chain joins TRBV19 and TRBJ2-2; the match to TRBD1 covers 7 bases. CDR3 length: 15 amino acids. Germline-derived CDR1 and CDR2 are LNHDA and SQIVND (reference sequence). J lost 4 bases, V lost 6 bases, and 8 bases had no gene match. The CDR3: CASRRGNRGTGELFF. The CDR3, as DNA: TGTGCCAGTAGAAGGGGGAACAGGGGCACCGGGGAGCTGTTTTTT.

V and J are TRBV27 and TRBJ2-7; 11 positions match TRBD2. The CDR3 is 16 residues long. CDR1 is MNHEY, CDR2 SMNVEV, per germline (reference sequence). J was trimmed by 3 bases and V by 0 bases; bases with no gene match: 4. CDR3 sequence: CASSLSGTSGLYEQYF. The CDR3 region has the DNA TGTGCCAGCAGTTTATCTGGGACTAGCGGACTCTACGAGCAGTACTTC.

This sequence joins TRBV7-6 and TRBJ2-7; the match to TRBD2 covers 12 bases. With V trimmed by 2 bases and J by 4 bases, 9 bases remained unmatched. The CDR3 loop spans 17 amino acids. Per the germline V gene, CDR1 is SGHVS and CDR2 is FNYEAQ. CDR3 region: CASSLLAGGRGTYEQYF. The CDR3, as DNA: TGTGCCAGCAGCTTACTAGCGGGAGGGCGGGGAACGTACGAGCAGTACTTC.